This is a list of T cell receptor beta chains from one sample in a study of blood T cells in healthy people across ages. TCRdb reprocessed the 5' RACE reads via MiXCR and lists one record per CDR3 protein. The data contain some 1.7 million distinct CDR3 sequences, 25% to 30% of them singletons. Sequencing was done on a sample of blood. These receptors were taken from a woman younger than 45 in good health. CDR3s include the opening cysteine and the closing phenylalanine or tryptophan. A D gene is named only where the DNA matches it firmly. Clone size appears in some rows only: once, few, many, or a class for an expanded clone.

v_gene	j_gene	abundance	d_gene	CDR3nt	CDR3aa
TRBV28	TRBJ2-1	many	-	TGTGCCAGCAGGTTAGGGGGCAATGAGCAGTTCTTC	CASRLGGNEQFF
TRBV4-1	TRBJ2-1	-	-	TGCGCCAGCAGCGACCGGGGGAGCCTATACAATGAGCAGTTCTTC	CASSDRGSLYNEQFF
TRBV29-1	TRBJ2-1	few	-	TGCAGCGTTGAAGGCGGGGCAGCCTATGAGCAGTTCTTC	CSVEGGAAYEQFF
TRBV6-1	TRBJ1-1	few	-	TGTGCCAGCAGTGATAACACAGACAGCACTGAAGCTTTCTTT	CASSDNTDSTEAFF
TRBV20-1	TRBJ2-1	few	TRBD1	TGCAGTGTAAGGCAGGGGGCCGATGAGCAGTTCTTC	CSVRQGADEQFF
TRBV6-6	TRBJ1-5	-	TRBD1	TGTGCCTGCAGTCCCGGGACAGGGGCGGCTCAGCCCCAGCATTTT	CACSPGTGAAQPQHF
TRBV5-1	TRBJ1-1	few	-	TGCGCCAGCAGCTGGGACGGCGCTGAAGCTTTCTTT	CASSWDGAEAFF
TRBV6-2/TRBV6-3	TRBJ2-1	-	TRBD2	TGTGCCAGCAGGGAAGCTAGCGGGACAAATGAGCAGTTCTTC	CASREASGTNEQFF
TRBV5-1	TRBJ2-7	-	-	TGCGCCAGCAGCTCTACTTCCTGCGAGCAGTACTTC	CASSSTSCEQYF
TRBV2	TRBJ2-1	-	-	TGTGTCAGCAGTGGGATAACTAGAGAAGGCGAGCAGTTCTTC	CVSSGITREGEQFF
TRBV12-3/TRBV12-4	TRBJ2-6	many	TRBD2	TGTGCCAGCAGTTTAGCGCGGGGGGCTGGGGCCAACGTCCTGACTTTC	CASSLARGAGANVLTF
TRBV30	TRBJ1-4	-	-	TGTGCCTGGAGTGCCCCCGGAGCTAATGAAAAACTGTTTTTT	CAWSAPGANEKLFF
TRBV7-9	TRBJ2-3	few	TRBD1	TGTGCCAGCAGAATAGCGGACAGGGGGGTCACAGATACGCAGTATTTT	CASRIADRGVTDTQYF
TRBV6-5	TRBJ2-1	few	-	TGTGCCAGCAGTTACGGGGGTGGGGACAATGAGCAGTTCTTC	CASSYGGGDNEQFF
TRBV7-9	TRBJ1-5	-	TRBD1	TGTGCCAGCAGCCCACAGGGGTTCGGCAATCAGCCCCAGCATTTT	CASSPQGFGNQPQHF
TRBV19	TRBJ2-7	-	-	TGTGCCAGTAGTGAGGGACGGTACTCCGAGCAGTACTTC	CASSEGRYSEQYF
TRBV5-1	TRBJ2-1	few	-	TGCGCCAGCAGCTTGGGCAGGGGCGGTGACAATGAGCAGTTCTTC	CASSLGRGGDNEQFF
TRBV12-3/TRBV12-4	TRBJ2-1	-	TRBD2	TGTGCCAGCAGTGGACTAGCGGGGGGTAAAAATGAGCAGTTCTTC	CASSGLAGGKNEQFF
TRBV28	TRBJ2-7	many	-	TGTGCCAGCAGCAACACCCCCCGCGAGCAGTACTTC	CASSNTPREQYF
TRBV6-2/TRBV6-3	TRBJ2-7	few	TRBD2	TGTGTCAGCAGTCCTAGCGGGCCCCGTGGGATGCAGTACTTC	CVSSPSGPRGMQYF
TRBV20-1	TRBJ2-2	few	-	TGCAGTGCTAGCGGGAGTAGCACCGGGGAGCTGTTTTTT	CSASGSSTGELFF
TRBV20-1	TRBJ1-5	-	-	TGCAGTGCCACAAGCGGGACGGGTAATCAGCCCCAGCATTTT	CSATSGTGNQPQHF
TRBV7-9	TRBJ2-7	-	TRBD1	TGTGCCAGCAGCTTAACAGGGGACGGAAACGAGCAGTACTTC	CASSLTGDGNEQYF
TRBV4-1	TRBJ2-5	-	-	TGCGCCAGCAGCCAAGATAAAACCGAGACAGCGAGCCGGACCCAGTACTTC	CASSQDKTETASRTQYF
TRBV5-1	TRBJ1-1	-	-	TGCGCCAGCAGCCCCTCCGGGACACCTAACACTGAAGCTTTCTTT	CASSPSGTPNTEAFF
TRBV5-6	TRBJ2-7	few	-	-	CASSPSNYGYTFEQYF
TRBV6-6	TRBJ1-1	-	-	TGTGCCAGCAGTTACTCAACACAGAACACTGAAGCTTTCTTT	CASSYSTQNTEAFF
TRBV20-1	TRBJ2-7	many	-	TGCAGTGCTAGGACCCCGGAGTCCTACGAGCAGTACTTC	CSARTPESYEQYF
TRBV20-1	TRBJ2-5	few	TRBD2	TGCAGTGCTAGAGCACTAGCGGGAGTCAAAGAGACCCAGTACTTC	CSARALAGVKETQYF
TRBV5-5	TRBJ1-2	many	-	TGTGCCAGCAGCCCGACGGGCATTCCTAACTATGGCTACACCTTC	CASSPTGIPNYGYTF
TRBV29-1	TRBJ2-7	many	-	TGCAGCGTGGGCGGAACAGGGTACGAGCAGTACTTC	CSVGGTGYEQYF
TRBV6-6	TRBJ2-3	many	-	TGTGCCAGCAGAGAGTGGGCAGATACGCAGTATTTT	CASREWADTQYF
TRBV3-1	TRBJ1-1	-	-	TGTGCCAGCAGCCTTGGAGCAGGAAAGAACACTGAAGCTTTCTTT	CASSLGAGKNTEAFF
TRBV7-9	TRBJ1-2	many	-	TGTGCCAGCAGCCCGCCGTTTGTGGGCTACACCTTC	CASSPPFVGYTF
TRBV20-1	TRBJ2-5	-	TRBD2	TGCAGTGCTAGAATTATCCCGGGACTAGCCGGCCAAGAGACCCAGTACTTC	CSARIIPGLAGQETQYF
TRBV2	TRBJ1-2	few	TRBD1	TGTGCCAGCAGACTTCAGGGGGACTATGGCTACACCTTC	CASRLQGDYGYTF
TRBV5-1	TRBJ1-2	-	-	TGCGCCAGCAGCAGGGTTGGGGTCAATGGCTACACCTTC	CASSRVGVNGYTF
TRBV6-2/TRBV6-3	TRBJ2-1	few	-	TGTGCCAGCAGTTACCTCCCAGACAGCATCGTCGACAATGAGCAGTTCTTC	CASSYLPDSIVDNEQFF
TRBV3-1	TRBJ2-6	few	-	TGTGCCAGCAGCCGTAGGGCCTTGTCAGGTGGGGCCAACGTCCCGACTTTC	CASSRRALSGGANVPTF
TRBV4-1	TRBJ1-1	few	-	TGCGCCAGCAGCCAAACCTCAGTGACGGCGAACACTGAAGCTTTCTTT	CASSQTSVTANTEAFF
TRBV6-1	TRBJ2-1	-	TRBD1	TGTGCCAGCGGTGAAGGGCAGGGGGCCGGCAATGAGCAGTTCTTC	CASGEGQGAGNEQFF
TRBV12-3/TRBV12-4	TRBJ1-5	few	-	TGTGCCAGCAGAATTCAGACAGCGAGCAATCAGCCCCAGCATTTT	CASRIQTASNQPQHF
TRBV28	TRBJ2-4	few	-	TGTGCCAGCAGTTATGGGCGCAGGGTTGAAGAGCAGTACTTC	CASSYGRRVEEQYF
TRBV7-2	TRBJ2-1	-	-	TGTGCCAGCAGCTTAGCGTTCGGAAAGTTCGTGTTCTTC	CASSLAFGKFVFF
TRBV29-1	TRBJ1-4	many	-	TGCAGCGCCGGTCAGGGACTCATATCGGAAAAACTGTTTTTT	CSAGQGLISEKLFF
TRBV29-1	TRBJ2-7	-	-	TGCAGCGTCGCTCAACCACTGGACATCTACGAGCAGTACTTC	CSVAQPLDIYEQYF
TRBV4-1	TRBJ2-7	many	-	TGCGCCAGCAGCCAAGGCAGGGGGGGGTCCTACGAGCAGTACTTC	CASSQGRGGSYEQYF
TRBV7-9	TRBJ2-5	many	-	TGTGCCAGCAGCTTCGCGTGGAAGGGGTCGTACCAAGAGACCCAGTACTTC	CASSFAWKGSYQETQYF
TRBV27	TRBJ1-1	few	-	TGTGCCAGCAGTTTGGGGGCTACACCCCTGGGCGAAGCTTTCTTT	CASSLGATPLGEAFF
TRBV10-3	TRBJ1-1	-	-	TGTGCCATCAGTGAGGCCGCAAGTCGTAGGACTGAAGCTTTCTTT	CAISEAASRRTEAFF
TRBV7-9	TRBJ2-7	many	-	TGTGCCAGCAGCTTAGAGTTAATCGGGTTCGGCGAGCAGTACTTC	CASSLELIGFGEQYF
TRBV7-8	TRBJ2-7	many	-	TGTGCCAGCAGCTTAAATAGGGAAAGCTCCTACGAGCAGTACTTC	CASSLNRESSYEQYF
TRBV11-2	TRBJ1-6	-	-	TGTGCCAGCAGCAAGCCAGGGAAATCACCCCTCCACTTT	CASSKPGKSPLHF